This is a list of T cell receptor beta chains from one sample in a study of blood T cell repertoires in COVID-19. Clones were read by immunoSEQ multiplex PCR, and TCRdb kept only the in-frame ones, dropping some. The sample includes more than 65,000 clones, approximately 80% seen only once; the top ten take just over 35%. Sample: peripheral blood. These receptors were taken from an older woman with acute or convalescent COVID-19. Each CDR3 is given with its conserved first and last residue.

J,V,CDR3
TRBJ1-2,TRBV3-1/TRBV3-2,CASGPRDGYTF
TRBJ1-1,TRBV3-1/TRBV3-2,CASSQKQGQTEAFF
TRBJ2-3,TRBV5-1,CASSLALAGVSADTQYF
TRBJ2-1,TRBV24-1,CATSDLGGTNNEQFF
TRBJ1-5,TRBV2,CASRRDLNGNQPQHF
TRBJ2-7,TRBV12-3/TRBV12-4,CASSPQGSEQYF
TRBJ1-1,TRBV12-3/TRBV12-4,CASTPGTEAFF
TRBJ1-4,TRBV10-3,CAISESATGGSAVF
TRBJ2-2,TRBV7-2,CASSLGPQGATGELFF
TRBJ2-1,TRBV9,CASGVTAASYNEQFF
TRBJ2-1,TRBV12-5,CASAPPLAGGDNEQFF
TRBJ1-6,TRBV2,CASSEREPGQLNSPLHF
TRBJ1-4,TRBV27,CASSPHLRGLDEKLFF
TRBJ1-1,TRBV7-2,CASSSPGRQNEAFF
TRBJ1-5,TRBV5-4,CASSLGGNSNQPQHF
TRBJ2-1,TRBV5-1,CASSRAGTSGYNEQFF
TRBJ2-2,TRBV5-6,CASSRTATGELFF
TRBJ1-1,TRBV3-1/TRBV3-2,CASSQEVFAGEAFF
TRBJ1-1,TRBV6-1,CASSEEGGRRVTEAFF
TRBJ2-7,TRBV30,CAWAVGTGNYEQYF
TRBJ2-5,TRBV2,CASSESELLATQYF
TRBJ1-1,TRBV5-5,CASSRQGNTEAFF
TRBJ1-2,TRBV15,CATSPTDRVDYGYTF
TRBJ2-3,TRBV7-9,CASSLGFRTDTQYF
TRBJ2-2,TRBV30,CAWSGRANTGELFF
TRBJ1-6,TRBV7-9,CASSHTLWGDSYNSPLHF
TRBJ2-7,TRBV5-1,CASSLEPSREQYF
TRBJ2-1,TRBV7-8,CASSLYLAGYNEQFF
TRBJ2-3,TRBV2,CASSEGLPSTDTQYF
TRBJ2-3,TRBV25-1,CASRGDRGTDTQYF
TRBJ2-5,TRBV5-1,CASSFDSLGEETQYF
TRBJ2-3,TRBV7-2,CASSFRVRTLYFGDTQYF
TRBJ1-2,TRBV2,CASSEPRNYGYTF
TRBJ2-2,TRBV7-3,CASSRLAGSTGELFF
TRBJ1-2,TRBV28,CASRPGTGRVGYTF
TRBJ2-1,TRBV15,CATSPRAGSTHNEQFF
TRBJ1-5,TRBV2,CASRAGQPQHF
TRBJ2-5,TRBV24-1,CATSGPSVETQYF
TRBJ2-3,TRBV6-2/TRBV6-3,CASSSRQAPSTDTQYF
TRBJ2-2,TRBV5-1,CASSIGQGEGGELFF
TRBJ2-1,TRBV25-1,CASSESRSSYNEQFF
TRBJ1-1,TRBV10-1,CASSENRNTEAFF
TRBJ2-3,TRBV14,CASSQVSRGVDTQYF
TRBJ2-1,TRBV2,CASRRQGNEQFF
TRBJ1-1,TRBV13,CASSLPDTEAFF
TRBJ2-1,TRBV6-5,CASRTMASGSFEQFF
TRBJ2-1,TRBV10-3,CAISDFPRLAGGNEQFF
TRBJ1-6,TRBV15,CATSRDLAGGRNSPLHF
TRBJ1-2,TRBV3-1/TRBV3-2,CASSPGQGDNSGYTF
TRBJ2-7,TRBV5-1,CASSLGGTAYEQYF